These 9 T cell receptor beta chains share one sample of origin, sequenced in a study of T-cell memory formation after mild COVID-19 (dated by TCRdb to the early 2020s). Libraries were prepared through 5' RACE. The instrument given in TCRdb is Illumina NovaSeq 6000. TCRdb cleaned the public reads at Q25 with fastp, built clones with MiXCR and kept in-frame beta chains. Rows matching on CDR3 protein sequence are summarized as one entry with the most common DNA and genes. The sample yields more than 250,000 distinct CDR3 sequences; about a sixth were counted once. 23% of the sample comes from the top ten. Sequencing input: PBMCs or a T cell subset sorted from them (not recorded which). The receptors originated from a man aged 18 to 30 who had mild COVID-19 (a few samples of this study predate the infection). The sample titles of this study are shuffled in the database, so cell type and time point are left out; the donor was told from shared clones.

This clonotype was counted a few times. The CDR3 bases are TGTGCCAGCAGCTTACCAAGAGGGGGGTTTAATGAGCAGTTCTTC. The encoded protein is CASSLPRGGFNEQFF. The V gene is TRBV7-2, the J gene TRBJ2-1, with D possibly called TRBD1 or TRBD2 (6 bases each). The germline V gene has CDR1 SGHTA and CDR2 FQGNSA. CDR3 length equals 15 residues. V was clipped by 2 bases and J by 7 bases, with 15 bases between them.

This clonotype has only a few counts. The chain joins TRBV5-5 to TRBJ2-7; D is uncertain. The germline V gene has CDR1 SGHKS and CDR2 YYEKEE (reference sequence). The germline V and J ends were trimmed by 0 bases and 4 bases, with 14 bases remaining between them. The length of the CDR3 is 15 residues. The CDR3 loop is CASSLVWWDSYEQYV. CDR3 DNA: TGTGCCAGCAGCTTGGTGTGGTGGGATTCGTACGAGCAGTACGTC.

V usage is TRBV18 and J usage is TRBJ2-1, with 11 bases matching TRBD1. V lost 1 base to trimming and J lost 8 bases; unmatched junction nucleotides: 7. CDR1 and CDR2 (germline): KGHSH, LQKENI. The CDR3 extends over 16 amino acids. Here the CDR3 DNA reads TGTGCCAGCTCACCACAAAAGGACAGGGGGCGATATGAGCAGTTCTTC. Residues: CASSPQKDRGRYEQFF.

As DNA, the CDR3 is TGTGCCACCGGGACATCAGATACGCAGTATTTT. Protein product: CATGTSDTQYF. The rearrangement links TRBV7-9 to TRBJ2-3, with TRBD1 as a possible D gene (6 bases). Germline V gene sequence: CDR1 SEHNR, CDR2 FQNEAQ (reference sequence). The CDR3 spans 11 residues. V shed 10 bases and J shed 4 bases, with 9 bases lying between them.

This clonotype came up a few times. The chain couples TRBV7-9 to TRBJ1-1; 9 bases are a match to TRBD1. The CDR3 consists of 16 residues. The trim removed 5 bases at V and 1 base at J, leaving 8 bases unmatched. The germline V gene encodes CDR1 SEHNR and CDR2 FQNEAQ (reference sequence). Here the CDR3 DNA reads TGTGCCAGCAGCCCCTCGGGGACAGGGACGAACACTGAAGCTTTCTTT. It codes for CASSPSGTGTNTEAFF.

This clonotype showed up just a few times. The genes are TRBV5-6 and TRBJ1-2, with D hard to call. CDR1 is SGHDT and CDR2 is YYEEEE in the germline V gene. This CDR3 has 12 amino acids. Between the trimmed V and J ends, which lost 4 bases and 5 bases, there was a span of 9 bases. The chain's CDR3 is CASSPLGYGYTF. CDR3 coding DNA: TGTGCCAGCAGCCCGCTGGGGTATGGCTACACCTTC.

The chain uses TRBV5-1 and TRBJ2-3; D gene uncertain. Trimming shortened V by 2 bases and J by 5 bases, and 12 bases separated the two germline ends. Per the germline V gene, CDR1 is SGHRS and CDR2 is YFSETQ. CDR3 length: 14 amino acids. The CDR3 DNA is TGCGCCAGCAGCTTTTTAAACGTAGGAGATACGCAGTATTTT. It specifies CASSFLNVGDTQYF. The complete variable domain, with remaining parts taken from reference TRBV5-1 and TRBJ2-3, reads KAGVTQTPRYLIKTRGQQVTLSCSPISGHRSVSWYQQTPGQGLQFLFEYFSETQRNKGNFPGRFSGRQFSNSRSEMNVSTLELGDSALYLCASSFLNVGDTQYFGPGTRLTVL.

This chain links TRBV7-9 with TRBJ2-7; 8 bases are shared with TRBD2. Germline lookup yields CDR1 SEHNR and CDR2 FQNEAQ (reference sequence). J gave up 2 bases and V 2 bases, and 8 bases lay outside the gene matches. The CDR3 runs to 16 residues. CDR3 sequence: CASSLSGSGDTYEQYV. CDR3 DNA sequence: TGTGCCAGCAGCTTATCGGGTAGCGGGGACACCTACGAGCAGTACGTC.

This clonotype appeared a few times. The rearrangement uses TRBV18 and TRBJ1-2; maybe TRBD1 (6 bases). V gave up 3 bases and J gave up 2 bases, with 13 bases separating them. CDR3 length: 15 amino acids. The germline gives CDR1 KGHSH, CDR2 LQKENI. The CDR3 is CASSPALQGNYGYTF. CDR3 coding DNA: TGTGCCAGCTCACCCGCCCTCCAGGGGAACTATGGCTACACCTTC.